This T cell receptor (beta chain) comes out of a study of patients and donors after allogeneic stem cell transplantation. V was trimmed by 7 bases and J by 3 bases, leaving 16 bases between them. The germline V gene encodes CDR1 MNHEY and CDR2 SVGEGT. CDR3 length equals 14 residues. TCRdb passed the RT-PCR reads through MiXCR, listing each CDR3 protein once. This table holds hundreds of thousands of distinct CDR3 sequences, around 15% found once. The TCR sequence derives from a human donor who was either an allogeneic HSCT recipient or a stem cell or donor lymphocyte infusion donor (not recorded which). It is not recorded whose cells these are; they may come from a transplant donor. The sample consisted of blood, either unsorted or a sorted T cell fraction (not recorded which). This chain connects TRBV6-2 or TRBV6-3 to TRBJ2-7; possibly TRBD1 or TRBD2 for D (6 bases each). CDR3 region: CASNLGGLHYEQYF. DNA for the CDR3: TGTGCCAGCAACTTAGGGGGACTCCACTACGAGCAGTACTTC.